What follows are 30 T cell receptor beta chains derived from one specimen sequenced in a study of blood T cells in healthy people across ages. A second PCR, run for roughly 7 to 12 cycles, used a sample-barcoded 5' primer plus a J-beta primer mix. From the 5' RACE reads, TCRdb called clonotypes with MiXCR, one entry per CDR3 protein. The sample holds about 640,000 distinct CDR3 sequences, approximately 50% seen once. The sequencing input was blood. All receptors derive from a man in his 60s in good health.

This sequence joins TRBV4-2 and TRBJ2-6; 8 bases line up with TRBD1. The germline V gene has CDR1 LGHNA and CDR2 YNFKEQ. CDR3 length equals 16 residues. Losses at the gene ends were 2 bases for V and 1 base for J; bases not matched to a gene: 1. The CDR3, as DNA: TGTGCCAGCAGCCAAAGGACAGGGTCTGGGGCCAACGTCCTGACTTTC. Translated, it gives CASSQRTGSGANVLTF.

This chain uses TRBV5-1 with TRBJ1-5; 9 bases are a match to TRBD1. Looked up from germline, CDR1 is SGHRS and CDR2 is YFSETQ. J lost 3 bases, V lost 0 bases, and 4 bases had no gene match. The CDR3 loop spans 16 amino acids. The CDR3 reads CASSLGGQGINQPQHF. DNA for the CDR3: TGCGCCAGCAGCTTGGGCGGACAGGGGATCAATCAGCCCCAGCATTTT.

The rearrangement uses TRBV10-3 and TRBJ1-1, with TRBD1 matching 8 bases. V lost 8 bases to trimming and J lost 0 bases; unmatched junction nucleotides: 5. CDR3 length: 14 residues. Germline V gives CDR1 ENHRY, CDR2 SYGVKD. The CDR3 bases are TGTGCCATCGGTGGACAGGGCTTGAACACTGAAGCTTTCTTT. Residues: CAIGGQGLNTEAFF.

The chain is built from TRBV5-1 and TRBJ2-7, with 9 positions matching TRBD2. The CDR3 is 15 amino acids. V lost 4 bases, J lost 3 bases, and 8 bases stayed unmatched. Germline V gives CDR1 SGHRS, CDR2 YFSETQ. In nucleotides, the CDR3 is TGCGCCAGCAGCCCATCCGGGACTAGCATCTACGAGCAGTACTTC. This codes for CASSPSGTSIYEQYF. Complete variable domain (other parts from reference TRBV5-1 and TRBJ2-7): KAGVTQTPRYLIKTRGQQVTLSCSPISGHRSVSWYQQTPGQGLQFLFEYFSETQRNKGNFPGRFSGRQFSNSRSEMNVSTLELGDSALYLCASSPSGTSIYEQYFGPGTRLTVT.

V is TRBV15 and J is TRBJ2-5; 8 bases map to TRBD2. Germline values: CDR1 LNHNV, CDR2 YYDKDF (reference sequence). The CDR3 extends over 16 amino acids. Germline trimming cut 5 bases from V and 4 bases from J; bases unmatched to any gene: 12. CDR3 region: CATSGVFRGGPETQYF. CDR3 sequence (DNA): TGTGCCACCAGCGGAGTCTTCCGGGGGGGCCCAGAGACCCAGTACTTC.

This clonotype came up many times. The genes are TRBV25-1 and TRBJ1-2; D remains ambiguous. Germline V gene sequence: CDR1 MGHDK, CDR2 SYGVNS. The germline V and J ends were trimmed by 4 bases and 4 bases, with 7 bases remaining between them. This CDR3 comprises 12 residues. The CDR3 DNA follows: TGTGCCAGCAGTGCTTGGGGCTATGGCTACACCTTC. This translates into CASSAWGYGYTF.

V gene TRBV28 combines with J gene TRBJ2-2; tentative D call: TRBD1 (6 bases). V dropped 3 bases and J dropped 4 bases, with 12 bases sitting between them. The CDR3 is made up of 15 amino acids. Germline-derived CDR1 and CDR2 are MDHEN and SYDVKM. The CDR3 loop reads CASSLYRAATGELFF. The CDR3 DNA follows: TGTGCCAGCAGTTTGTACAGGGCGGCCACCGGGGAGCTGTTTTTT.

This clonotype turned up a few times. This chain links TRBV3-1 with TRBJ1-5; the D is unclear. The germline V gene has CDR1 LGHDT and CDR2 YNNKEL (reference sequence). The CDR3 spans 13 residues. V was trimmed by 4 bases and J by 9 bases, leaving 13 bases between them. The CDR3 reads CASSRPGIPPQHF. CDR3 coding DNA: TGTGCCAGCAGCCGCCCCGGGATCCCGCCCCAGCATTTT. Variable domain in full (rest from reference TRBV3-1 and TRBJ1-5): DTAVSQTPKYLVTQMGNDKSIKCEQNLGHDTMYWYKQDSKKFLKIMFSYNNKELIINETVPNRFSPKSPDKAHLNLHINSLELGDSAVYFCASSRPGIPPQHFGDGTRLSIL.

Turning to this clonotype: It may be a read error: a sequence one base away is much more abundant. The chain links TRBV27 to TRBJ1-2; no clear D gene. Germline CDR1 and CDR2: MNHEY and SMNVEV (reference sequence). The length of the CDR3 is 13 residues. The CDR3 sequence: CASGLVGGYGYTF. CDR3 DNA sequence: TGTGCCAGCGGTTTAGTGGGTGGCTATGGCTACACCTTC.

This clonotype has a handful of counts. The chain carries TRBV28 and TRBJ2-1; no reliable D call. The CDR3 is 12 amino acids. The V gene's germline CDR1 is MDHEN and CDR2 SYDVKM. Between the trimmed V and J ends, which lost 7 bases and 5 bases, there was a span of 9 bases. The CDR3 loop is CASTGRHNEQFF. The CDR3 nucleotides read TGTGCCAGCACCGGACGACACAATGAGCAGTTCTTC.

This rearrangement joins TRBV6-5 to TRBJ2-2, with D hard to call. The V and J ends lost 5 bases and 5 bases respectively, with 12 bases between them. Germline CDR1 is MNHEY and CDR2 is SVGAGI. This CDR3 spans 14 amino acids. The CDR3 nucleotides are TGTGCCAGCAGTAGGGCTCCCAAAACCGGGGAGCTGTTTTTT. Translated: CASSRAPKTGELFF.

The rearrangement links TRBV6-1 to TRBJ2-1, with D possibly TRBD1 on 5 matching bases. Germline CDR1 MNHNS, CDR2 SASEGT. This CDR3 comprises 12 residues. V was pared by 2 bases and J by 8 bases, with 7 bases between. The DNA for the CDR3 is TGTGCCAGCAGTGAACAGGGTTATGAGCAGTTCTTC. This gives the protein CASSEQGYEQFF.

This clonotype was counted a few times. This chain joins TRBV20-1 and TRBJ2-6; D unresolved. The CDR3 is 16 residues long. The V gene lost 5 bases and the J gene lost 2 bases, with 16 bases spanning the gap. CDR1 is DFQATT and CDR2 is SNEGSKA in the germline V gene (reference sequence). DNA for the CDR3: TGCAGTGCTCCTAATGAGCTCAGTGCTGGGGCCAACGTCCTGACTTTC. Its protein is CSAPNELSAGANVLTF.

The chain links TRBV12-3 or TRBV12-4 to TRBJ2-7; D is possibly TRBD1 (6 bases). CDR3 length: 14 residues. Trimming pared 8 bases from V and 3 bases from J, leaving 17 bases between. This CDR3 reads CASRLVGRGYEQYF. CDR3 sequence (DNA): TGTGCCAGCCGACTCGTAGGCAGGGGCTACGAGCAGTACTTC.

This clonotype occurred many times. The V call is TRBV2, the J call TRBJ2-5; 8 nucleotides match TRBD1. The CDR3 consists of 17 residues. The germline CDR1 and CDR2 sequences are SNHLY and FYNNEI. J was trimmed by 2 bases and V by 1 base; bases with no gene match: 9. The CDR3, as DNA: TGTGCCAGCAGTGAAGGAGGGACAGGAGGGGTACAAGAGACCCAGTACTTC. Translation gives CASSEGGTGGVQETQYF.

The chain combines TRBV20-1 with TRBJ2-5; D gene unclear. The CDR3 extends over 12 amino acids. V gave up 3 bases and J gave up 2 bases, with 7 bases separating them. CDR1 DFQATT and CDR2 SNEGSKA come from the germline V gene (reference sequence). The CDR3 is CSASYRQETQYF. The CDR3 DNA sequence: TGCAGTGCTAGTTATAGGCAAGAGACCCAGTACTTC.

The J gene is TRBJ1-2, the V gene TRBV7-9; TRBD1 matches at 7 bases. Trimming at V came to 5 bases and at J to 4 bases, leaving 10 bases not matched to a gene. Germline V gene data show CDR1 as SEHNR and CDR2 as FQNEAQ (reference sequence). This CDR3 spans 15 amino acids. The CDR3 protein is CASSRIRQGAYGYTF. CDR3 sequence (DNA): TGTGCCAGCAGCCGGATCCGACAGGGAGCCTATGGCTACACCTTC.

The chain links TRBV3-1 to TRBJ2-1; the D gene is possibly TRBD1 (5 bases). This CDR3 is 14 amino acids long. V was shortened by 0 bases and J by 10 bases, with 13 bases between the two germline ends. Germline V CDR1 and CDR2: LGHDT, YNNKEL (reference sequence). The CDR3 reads CASSQEGAAKEQFF. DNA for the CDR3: TGTGCCAGCAGCCAAGAAGGGGCAGCGAAAGAGCAGTTCTTC.

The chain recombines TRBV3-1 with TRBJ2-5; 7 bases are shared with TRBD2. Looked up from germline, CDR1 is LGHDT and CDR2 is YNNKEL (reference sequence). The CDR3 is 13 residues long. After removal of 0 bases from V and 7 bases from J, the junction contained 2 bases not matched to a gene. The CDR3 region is CASSQEGGGTQYF. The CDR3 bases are TGTGCCAGCAGCCAAGAAGGCGGGGGGACCCAGTACTTC.

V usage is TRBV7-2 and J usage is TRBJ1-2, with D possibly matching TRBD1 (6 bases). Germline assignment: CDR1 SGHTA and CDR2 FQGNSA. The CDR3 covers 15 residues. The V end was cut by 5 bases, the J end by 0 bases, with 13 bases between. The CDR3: CASSPWGAANYGYTF. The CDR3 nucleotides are TGTGCCAGCAGCCCCTGGGGGGCAGCTAACTATGGCTACACCTTC.

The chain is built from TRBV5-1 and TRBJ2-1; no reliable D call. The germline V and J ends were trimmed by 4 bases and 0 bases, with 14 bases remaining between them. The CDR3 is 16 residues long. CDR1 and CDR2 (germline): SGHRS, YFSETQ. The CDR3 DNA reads TGCGCCAGCAGCGTTCCGAGTGATAGCTCCTACAATGAGCAGTTCTTC. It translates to CASSVPSDSSYNEQFF.

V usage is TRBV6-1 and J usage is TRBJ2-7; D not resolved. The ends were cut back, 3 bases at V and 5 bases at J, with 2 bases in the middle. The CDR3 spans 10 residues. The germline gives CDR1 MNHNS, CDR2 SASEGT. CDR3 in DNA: TGTGCCAGCAGTGAGCACGAGCAGTACTTC. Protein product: CASSEHEQYF.

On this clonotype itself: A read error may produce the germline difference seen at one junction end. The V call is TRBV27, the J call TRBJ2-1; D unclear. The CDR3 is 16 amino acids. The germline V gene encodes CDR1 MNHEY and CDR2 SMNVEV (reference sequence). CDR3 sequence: CASSVSAGGSSNEQFF. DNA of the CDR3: TGTGCCAGTTCGGTAAGCGCAGGTGGGTCCTCCAATGAGCAGTTCTTC.

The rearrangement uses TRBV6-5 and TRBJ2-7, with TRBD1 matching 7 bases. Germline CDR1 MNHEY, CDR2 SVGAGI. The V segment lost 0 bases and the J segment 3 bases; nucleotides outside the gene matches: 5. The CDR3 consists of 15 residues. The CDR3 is CASSYSNRGSYEQYF. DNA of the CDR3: TGTGCCAGCAGTTACTCGAACAGGGGAAGCTACGAGCAGTACTTC.

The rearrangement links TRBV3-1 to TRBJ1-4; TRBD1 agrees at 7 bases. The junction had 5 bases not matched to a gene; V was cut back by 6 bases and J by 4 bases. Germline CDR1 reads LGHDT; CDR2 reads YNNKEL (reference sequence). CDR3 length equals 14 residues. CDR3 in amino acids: CASRSTGLNEKLFF. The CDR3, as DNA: TGTGCCAGCAGATCGACAGGGCTTAATGAAAAACTGTTTTTT.

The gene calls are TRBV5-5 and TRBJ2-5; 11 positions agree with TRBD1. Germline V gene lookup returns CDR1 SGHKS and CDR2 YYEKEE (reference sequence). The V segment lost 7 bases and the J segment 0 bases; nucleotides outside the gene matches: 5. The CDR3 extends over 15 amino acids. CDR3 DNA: TGTGCCAGCGGCTCGGGACAGGGGGACCAAGAGACCCAGTACTTC. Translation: CASGSGQGDQETQYF.

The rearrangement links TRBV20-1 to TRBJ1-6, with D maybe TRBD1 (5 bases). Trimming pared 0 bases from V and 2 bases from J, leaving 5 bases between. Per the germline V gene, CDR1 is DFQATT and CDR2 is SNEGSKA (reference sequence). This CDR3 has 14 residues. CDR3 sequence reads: CSAREDTYNSPLHF. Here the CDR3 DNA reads TGCAGTGCTAGAGAGGACACCTATAATTCACCCCTCCACTTT.

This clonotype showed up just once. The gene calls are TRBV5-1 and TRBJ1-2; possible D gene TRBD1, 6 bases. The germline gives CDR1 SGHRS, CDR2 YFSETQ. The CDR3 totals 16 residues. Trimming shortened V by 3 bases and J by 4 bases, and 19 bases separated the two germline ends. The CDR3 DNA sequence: TGCGCCAGCAGCTCCGACACCTACAGGGTTCGCTATGGCTACACCTTC. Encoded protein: CASSSDTYRVRYGYTF.

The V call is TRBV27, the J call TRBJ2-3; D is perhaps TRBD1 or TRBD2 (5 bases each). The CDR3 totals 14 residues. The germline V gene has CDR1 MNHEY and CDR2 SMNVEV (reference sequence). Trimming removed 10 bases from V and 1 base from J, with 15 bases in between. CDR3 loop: CATSRDPRTDTQYF. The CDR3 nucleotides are TGTGCCACTTCCCGGGACCCCCGCACAGATACGCAGTATTTT.

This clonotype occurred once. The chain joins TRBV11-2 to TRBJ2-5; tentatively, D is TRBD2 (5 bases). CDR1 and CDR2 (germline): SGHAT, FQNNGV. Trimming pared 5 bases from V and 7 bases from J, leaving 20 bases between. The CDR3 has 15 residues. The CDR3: CASSLYRGPAGTQYF. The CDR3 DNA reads TGTGCCAGCAGCCTATACCGGGGTCCCGCGGGGACCCAGTACTTC.